This TCR beta chain was obtained from a study of blood T cell repertoires in COVID-19. At the level of the study: Material from acute and convalescent COVID-19 was sourced from the United States, Italy and Spain. Nucleic acid was either cDNA or gDNA, and it came from T cells, B-cell-depleted T cells, or PBMCs.

The CDR3 loop spans 12 amino acids. CDR1 is SGHRS, CDR2 YFSETQ, per germline. With 5 bases removed from V and 3 bases from J, the gap between germline ends came to 8 bases. Original processing methods: Cell counts per sample came from amplifying reference gene primers. The assay was immunoSEQ multiplex PCR, and TCRdb's table has in-frame clones only and misses some. V and J calls and clone size come straight from that table; D and trimming were deduced from the DNA. Among about 220,000 clones listed, 84% were seen once. The receptor was isolated from a woman aged 55-69 years who had recovered from COVID-19. Sequencing was performed on peripheral blood. The chain uses TRBV5-1 and TRBJ1-1; no definite D call. CDR3 nucleotide sequence: TGCGCCAGCAGTGTGGGAGACACTGAAGCTTTCTTT. It yields the protein CASSVGDTEAFF.